Listed here are 24 T cell receptor beta chains from one sample, sequenced in a study of control samples from healthy donors and cancer patients. The repertoire was sequenced with immunoSEQ multiplex PCR; TCRdb's copy has only in-frame clones and lacks some. The sample lists 100,000 to 150,000 clones; 92% were seen once. Sequenced material: blood. These receptors were obtained from a woman between 50 and 59 years old in good health.

The gene calls are TRBV6-2 or TRBV6-3 and TRBJ2-7; 11 nucleotides align to TRBD2. Germline loops: CDR1 MNHEY, CDR2 SVGEGT. V lost 5 bases, J lost 2 bases, and 8 bases stayed unmatched. The CDR3 is made up of 16 amino acids. Here the CDR3 DNA reads TGTGCCAGCAGTCGCCTAGCGGGAGGACCCCCCTACGAGCAGTACTTC. Its translation: CASSRLAGGPPYEQYF.

This clone has only one observation. V and J are TRBV5-4 and TRBJ2-5, with 9 bases matching TRBD2. The V segment lost 1 base and the J segment 2 bases; nucleotides outside the gene matches: 0. Germline-derived CDR1 and CDR2 are SGHNT and YYREEE (reference sequence). CDR3 length: 14 amino acids. The CDR3 is CASSLSGGQETQYF. The CDR3 DNA is TGTGCCAGCAGCTTGAGCGGGGGGCAAGAGACCCAGTACTTC.

The chain couples TRBV30 to TRBJ2-1; a possible D gene is TRBD2 (7 bases). Germline CDR1 and CDR2: GTSNPN and SVGIG (reference sequence). The ends were cut back, 3 bases at V and 6 bases at J, with 12 bases in the middle. The CDR3 extends over 13 amino acids. CDR3 in amino acids: CAWRGGGLNEQFF. The CDR3 DNA is TGTGCCTGGAGGGGAGGGGGACTCAATGAGCAGTTCTTC. The full variable domain, in which reference TRBV30 and TRBJ2-1 provide the parts outside the CDR3, is SQTIHQWPATLVQPVGSPLSLECTVEGTSNPNLYWYRQAAGRGLQLLFYSVGIGQISSEVPQNLSASRPQDRQFILSSKKLLLSDSGFYLCAWRGGGLNEQFFGPGTRLTVL.

CDR3 DNA sequence: TGCGCCAGCCGTCTCCTGGGTCGACAGGGTTCCAATGAGCAGTTCTTC. Protein product: CASRLLGRQGSNEQFF. The chain carries TRBV5-1 and TRBJ2-1, with 7 bases identical to TRBD1. The CDR3 has 16 residues. Germline CDR1 and CDR2: SGHRS and YFSETQ. Trimming cost V 7 bases and J 6 bases; bases outside gene matches: 16.

This clone was recorded a few times. J is TRBJ1-2 and V is TRBV28; 7 nucleotides match TRBD1. V was pared by 8 bases and J by 14 bases, with 23 bases of the junction left unmatched. CDR3 length: 15 amino acids. Germline CDR1 reads MDHEN; CDR2 reads SYDVKM. The CDR3 DNA reads as TGTGCCAGCTTCGGACTATCGACAGGGACCGGATCTAGGACCTTC. This sequence encodes CASFGLSTGTGSRTF.

This clone came up once. The CDR3 region has the DNA TGTGCCAGCTCACCACGAACGGGAGCTAATGAAAAACTGTTTTTT. This sequence encodes CASSPRTGANEKLFF. The V gene is TRBV18, the J gene TRBJ1-4; no clear D. The CDR3 length is 15 residues. V lost 1 base and J lost 3, with 9 bases in between. Germline V gene data show CDR1 as KGHSH and CDR2 as LQKENI.

V usage is TRBV7-9 and J usage is TRBJ2-2; 8 bases map to TRBD1. The CDR3 is made up of 17 amino acids. The V gene end was trimmed by 4 bases and the J gene end by 4 bases; junction bases not matched to a gene: 11. Germline-derived CDR1 and CDR2 are SEHNR and FQNEAQ (reference sequence). DNA for the CDR3: TGTGCCAGCAGCTGCCGGGATAGACAGGGGTGCACCGGGGAGCTGTTTTTT. It is translated as CASSCRDRQGCTGELFF.

This chain uses TRBV19 with TRBJ2-4; 8 nucleotides line up with TRBD1. CDR3 length equals 16 residues. Per the germline V gene, CDR1 is LNHDA and CDR2 is SQIVND (reference sequence). The junction had 8 bases not matched to a gene; V was cut back by 4 bases and J by 3 bases. Written as DNA, the CDR3 is TGTGCCAGTAGTAACCTCCAGGGGGCAGGCAAAAACATTCAGTACTTC. Residues: CASSNLQGAGKNIQYF.

The chain joins TRBV27 to TRBJ2-2, with D possibly matching TRBD2 (6 bases). Between the trimmed V and J ends, which lost 2 bases and 1 base, there was a span of 8 bases. Germline loops: CDR1 MNHEY, CDR2 SMNVEV (reference sequence). The CDR3 runs 15 residues. The CDR3 region has the DNA TGTGCCAGCAGTTTAAACGGGAGGAACACCGGGGAGCTGTTTTTT. The encoded protein is CASSLNGRNTGELFF.

This chain connects TRBV19 to TRBJ1-3; possible D gene TRBD1, 5 bases. Trimming removed 7 bases at V and 4 bases at J, with 14 bases between. There are 14 residues in the CDR3. Germline V CDR1 and CDR2: LNHDA, SQIVND (reference sequence). The CDR3 loop reads CASTGQLWGNTIYF. CDR3 coding DNA: TGTGCCAGTACGGGGCAGCTTTGGGGAAACACCATATATTTT.

This chain uses TRBV4-1 with TRBJ2-2; D gene ambiguous. Between the trimmed V and J ends, which lost 4 bases and 2 bases, there was a span of 14 bases. The CDR3 extends over 16 amino acids. CDR1 and CDR2 (germline): MGHRA, YSYEKL. The CDR3 DNA reads as TGCGCCAGCAGCCCGCTAACCGGGTCTAACACCGGGGAGCTGTTTTTT. Protein: CASSPLTGSNTGELFF.

The CDR3 DNA sequence: TGCGCCAGCAGCCACGGGCCCTCCTACGAGCAGTACTTC. Amino acid sequence: CASSHGPSYEQYF. This sequence joins TRBV4-1 and TRBJ2-7; no definite D call. The length of the CDR3 is 13 residues. Germline CDR1 and CDR2: MGHRA and YSYEKL. V dropped 3 bases and J dropped 0 bases, with 6 bases sitting between them.

The chain recombines TRBV5-1 with TRBJ1-3; the D is unclear. CDR1 SGHRS and CDR2 YFSETQ come from the germline V gene. V was clipped by 5 bases and J by 1 base, with 22 bases between them. This CDR3 region has 18 residues. The CDR3 is CASRMVPSRTLSGNTIYF. CDR3 DNA sequence: TGCGCCAGCAGAATGGTTCCAAGTAGGACGCTTTCTGGAAACACCATATATTTT.

The chain is built from TRBV15 and TRBJ2-7; D not resolved. The germline V gene encodes CDR1 LNHNV and CDR2 YYDKDF (reference sequence). Trimming shortened V by 3 bases and J by 0 bases, and 6 bases separated the two germline ends. CDR3 length: 13 residues. The CDR3: CATSSKISYEQYF. The CDR3 DNA is TGTGCCACCAGCAGCAAGATCTCCTACGAGCAGTACTTC.

This chain joins TRBV27 and TRBJ1-1; D gene ambiguous. This CDR3 comprises 13 residues. CDR1 and CDR2 (germline): MNHEY, SMNVEV (reference sequence). The ends were cut back, 2 bases at V and 3 bases at J, with 7 bases in the middle. CDR3 bases: TGTGCCAGCAGTTTAGGACGGTACACTGAAGCTTTCTTT. This codes for CASSLGRYTEAFF.

This chain connects TRBV2 to TRBJ1-5, with 7 positions matching TRBD1. CDR3 length: 15 residues. Per the germline V gene, CDR1 is SNHLY and CDR2 is FYNNEI. The V and J ends lost 3 bases and 11 bases, in that order; junction bases with no gene match: 13. The chain's CDR3 is CASSDNEGQSVAQHF. The CDR3 coding sequence is TGTGCCAGCAGTGACAATGAGGGACAGTCCGTGGCCCAGCATTTT.

The chain has TRBV18 and TRBJ2-3; possibly TRBD2 for D (5 bases). Germline CDR1 reads KGHSH; CDR2 reads LQKENI. This CDR3 is 14 amino acids long. Trimming took 6 bases from V and 2 from J, leaving 12 bases between them. CDR3 in amino acids: CASSPGLYTDTQYF. The CDR3 bases are TGTGCCAGCTCCCCTGGACTGTACACAGATACGCAGTATTTT. Supplemented by reference TRBV18 and TRBJ2-3, the full variable domain reads NAGVMQNPRHLVRRRGQEARLRCSPMKGHSHVYWYRQLPEEGLKFMVYLQKENIIDESGMPKERFSAEFPKEGPSILRIQQVVRGDSAAYFCASSPGLYTDTQYFGPGTRLTVL.

This clone has a handful of counts. V usage is TRBV28 and J usage is TRBJ2-2; D gene ambiguous. Trimming removed 3 bases at V and 3 bases at J, with 11 bases between. The CDR3 consists of 15 residues. Germline-derived CDR1 and CDR2 are MDHEN and SYDVKM. CDR3 residues: CASSLRTWYTGELFF. The CDR3 region has the DNA TGTGCCAGCAGTTTGAGAACTTGGTACACCGGGGAGCTGTTTTTT.

The genes are TRBV4-2 and TRBJ1-2, with 7 nucleotides matching TRBD1. The junction had 9 bases not matched to a gene; V was cut back by 0 bases and J by 2 bases. CDR1 is LGHNA and CDR2 is YNFKEQ in the germline V gene. The CDR3 is made up of 17 amino acids. Here the CDR3 reads CASSQDFGGGGNYGYTF. The CDR3 bases are TGTGCCAGCAGCCAAGATTTCGGAGGGGGCGGAAACTATGGCTACACCTTC.

V gene TRBV9 combines with J gene TRBJ2-2, with a possible D match to TRBD1 (6 bases). The germline V gene encodes CDR1 SGDLS and CDR2 YYNGEE. Trimming left V 3 bases short and J 0 bases short, with 9 bases between. CDR3 length: 15 residues. The CDR3 DNA reads as TGTGCCAGCAGCGGACAGGCCGCGAACACCGGGGAGCTGTTTTTT. It encodes CASSGQAANTGELFF.

In DNA form, the CDR3 reads TGTGCCAGCAGTTGGACAGGAGGCAATCAGCCCCAGCATTTT. Protein product: CASSWTGGNQPQHF. The chain recombines TRBV27 with TRBJ1-5; TRBD1 agrees at 7 bases. Germline V gives CDR1 MNHEY, CDR2 SMNVEV (reference sequence). V lost 4 bases to trimming and J lost 2 bases; unmatched junction nucleotides: 2. The CDR3 is 14 amino acids.

V usage is TRBV30 and J usage is TRBJ2-7; D remains unclear. This CDR3 contains 12 residues. CDR1 is GTSNPN and CDR2 is SVGIG in the germline V gene (reference sequence). Trimming took off 8 bases at V and 3 bases at J, with 14 bases between the two ends. CDR3 protein: CAHRVSSYEQYF. The DNA of the CDR3 is TGTGCCCATAGGGTGAGCAGCTACGAGCAGTACTTC.

V usage is TRBV19 and J usage is TRBJ2-3; 9 bases align to TRBD1. V gave up 5 bases and J gave up 6 bases; unmatched junction bases: 9. The germline CDR1 and CDR2 sequences are LNHDA and SQIVND (reference sequence). The CDR3 is made up of 15 amino acids. CDR3 sequence: CASSPQGQGKDTQYF. The CDR3 DNA is TGTGCCAGTAGTCCGCAAGGACAGGGGAAGGATACGCAGTATTTT.

J is TRBJ1-1 and V is TRBV28, with unresolved D. The CDR3 is 14 amino acids. From germline, CDR1 is MDHEN and CDR2 SYDVKM. The ends were cut back, 7 bases at V and 4 bases at J, with 16 bases in the middle. The CDR3 DNA reads TGTGCCAGCACGTCGAGAAGAGGTCGCACTGAAGCTTTCTTT. Its protein is CASTSRRGRTEAFF.